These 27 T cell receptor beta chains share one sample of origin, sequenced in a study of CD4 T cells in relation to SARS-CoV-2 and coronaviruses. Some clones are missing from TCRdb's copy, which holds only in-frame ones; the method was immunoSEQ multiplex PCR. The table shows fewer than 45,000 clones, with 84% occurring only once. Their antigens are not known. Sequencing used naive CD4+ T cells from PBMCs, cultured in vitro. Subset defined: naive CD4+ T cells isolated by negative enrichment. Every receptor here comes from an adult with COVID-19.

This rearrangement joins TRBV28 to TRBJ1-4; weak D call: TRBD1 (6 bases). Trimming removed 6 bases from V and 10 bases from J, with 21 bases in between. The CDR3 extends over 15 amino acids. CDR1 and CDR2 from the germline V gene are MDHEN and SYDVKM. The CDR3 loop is CASSRGTSSLVKLFF. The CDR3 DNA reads TGTGCCAGCAGCCGGGGGACATCCTCTTTGGTAAAACTGTTTTTT.

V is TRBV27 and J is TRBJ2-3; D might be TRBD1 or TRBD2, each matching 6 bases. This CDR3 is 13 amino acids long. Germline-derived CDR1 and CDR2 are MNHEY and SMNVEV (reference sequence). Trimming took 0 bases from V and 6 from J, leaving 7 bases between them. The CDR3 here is CASSLSGGDTQYF. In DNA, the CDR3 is TGTGCCAGCAGTTTATCAGGGGGGGATACGCAGTATTTT.

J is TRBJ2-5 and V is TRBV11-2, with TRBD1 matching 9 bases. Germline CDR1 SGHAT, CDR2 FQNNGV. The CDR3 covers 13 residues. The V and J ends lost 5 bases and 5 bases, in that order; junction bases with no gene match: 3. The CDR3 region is CASSRDREETQYF. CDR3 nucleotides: TGTGCCAGCAGCAGGGACAGGGAGGAGACCCAGTACTTC.

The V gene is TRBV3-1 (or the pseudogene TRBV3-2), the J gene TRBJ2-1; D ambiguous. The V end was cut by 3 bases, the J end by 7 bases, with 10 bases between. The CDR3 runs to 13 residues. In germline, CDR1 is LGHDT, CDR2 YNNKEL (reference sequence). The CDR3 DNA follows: TGTGCCAGCAGCCACCCGTCGTCAAATGAGCAGTTCTTC. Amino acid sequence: CASSHPSSNEQFF.

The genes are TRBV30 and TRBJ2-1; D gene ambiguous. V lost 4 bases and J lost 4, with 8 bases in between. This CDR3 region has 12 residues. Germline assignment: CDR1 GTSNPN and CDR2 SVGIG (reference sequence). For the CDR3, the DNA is TGTGCCTGGACCCGAACTTACAATGAGCAGTTCTTC. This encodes CAWTRTYNEQFF.

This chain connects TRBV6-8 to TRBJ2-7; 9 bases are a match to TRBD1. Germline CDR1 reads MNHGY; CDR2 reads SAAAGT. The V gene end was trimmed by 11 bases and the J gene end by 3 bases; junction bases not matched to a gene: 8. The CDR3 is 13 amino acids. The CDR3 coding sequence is TGTGCCGGAAGGGGGACAGGGATCTACGAGCAGTACTTC. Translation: CAGRGTGIYEQYF.

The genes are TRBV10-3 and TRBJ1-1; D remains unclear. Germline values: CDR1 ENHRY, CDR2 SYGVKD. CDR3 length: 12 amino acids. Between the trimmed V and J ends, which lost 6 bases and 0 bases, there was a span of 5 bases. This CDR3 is CAIRDLNTEAFF. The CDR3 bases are TGTGCCATCAGAGACCTGAACACTGAAGCTTTCTTT.

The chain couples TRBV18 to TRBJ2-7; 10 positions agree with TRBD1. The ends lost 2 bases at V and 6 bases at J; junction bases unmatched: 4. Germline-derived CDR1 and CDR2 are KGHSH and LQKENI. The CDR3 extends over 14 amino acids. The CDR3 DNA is TGTGCCAGCTCACCAGACAGGGGGCAAGGCGAGCAGTACTTC. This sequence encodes CASSPDRGQGEQYF. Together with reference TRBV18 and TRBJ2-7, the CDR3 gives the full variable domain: NAGVMQNPRHLVRRRGQEARLRCSPMKGHSHVYWYRQLPEEGLKFMVYLQKENIIDESGMPKERFSAEFPKEGPSILRIQQVVRGDSAAYFCASSPDRGQGEQYFGPGTRLTVT.

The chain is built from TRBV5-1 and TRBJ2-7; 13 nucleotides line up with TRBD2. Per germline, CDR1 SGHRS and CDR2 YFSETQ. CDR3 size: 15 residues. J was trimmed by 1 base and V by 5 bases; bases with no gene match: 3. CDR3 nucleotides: TGCGCCAGCAGTTGGACTAGCGGGAGTTCCTACGAGCAGTACTTC. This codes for CASSWTSGSSYEQYF.

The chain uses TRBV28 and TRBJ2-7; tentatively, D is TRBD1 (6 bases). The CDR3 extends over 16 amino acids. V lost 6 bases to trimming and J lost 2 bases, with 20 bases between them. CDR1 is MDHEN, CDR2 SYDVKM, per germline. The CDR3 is CASRSRRQAKTYEQYF. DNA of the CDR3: TGTGCCAGCAGGTCCCGGAGACAGGCTAAAACCTACGAGCAGTACTTC.

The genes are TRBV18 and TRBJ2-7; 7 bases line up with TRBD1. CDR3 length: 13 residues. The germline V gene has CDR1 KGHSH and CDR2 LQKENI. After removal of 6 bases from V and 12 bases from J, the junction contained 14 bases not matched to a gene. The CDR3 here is CASSPGTDSERYF. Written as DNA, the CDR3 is TGTGCCAGCTCTCCCGGGACAGACTCTGAACGGTACTTC. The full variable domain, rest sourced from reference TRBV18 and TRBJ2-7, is NAGVMQNPRHLVRRRGQEARLRCSPMKGHSHVYWYRQLPEEGLKFMVYLQKENIIDESGMPKERFSAEFPKEGPSILRIQQVVRGDSAAYFCASSPGTDSERYFGPGTRLTVT.

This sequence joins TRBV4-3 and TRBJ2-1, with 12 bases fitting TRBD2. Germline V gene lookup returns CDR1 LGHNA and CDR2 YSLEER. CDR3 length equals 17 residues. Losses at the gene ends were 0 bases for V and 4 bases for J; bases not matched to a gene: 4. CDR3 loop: CASSQDQGLAGYNEQFF. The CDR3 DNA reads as TGCGCCAGCAGCCAAGATCAGGGACTAGCGGGTTACAATGAGCAGTTCTTC.

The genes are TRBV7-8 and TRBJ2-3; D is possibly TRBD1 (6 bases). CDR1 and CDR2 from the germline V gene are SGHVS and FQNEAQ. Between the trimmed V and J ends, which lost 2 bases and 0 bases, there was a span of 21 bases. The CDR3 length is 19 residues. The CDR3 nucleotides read TGTGCCAGCAGCTTATACAGGGCGTCGGGCCTAACTAGCACAGATACGCAGTATTTT. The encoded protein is CASSLYRASGLTSTDTQYF. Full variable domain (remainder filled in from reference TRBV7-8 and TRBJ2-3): GAGVSQSPRYKVAKRGQDVALRCDPISGHVSLFWYQQALGQGPEFLTYFQNEAQLDKSGLPSDRFFAERPEGSVSTLKIQRTQQEDSAVYLCASSLYRASGLTSTDTQYFGPGTRLTVL.

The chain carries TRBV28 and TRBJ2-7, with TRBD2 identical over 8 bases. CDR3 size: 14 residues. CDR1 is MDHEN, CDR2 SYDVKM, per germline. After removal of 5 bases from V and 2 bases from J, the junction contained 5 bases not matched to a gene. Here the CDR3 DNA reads TGTGCCAGCAGTCCCGGGGGGGCCCCCTACGAGCAGTACTTC. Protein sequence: CASSPGGAPYEQYF.

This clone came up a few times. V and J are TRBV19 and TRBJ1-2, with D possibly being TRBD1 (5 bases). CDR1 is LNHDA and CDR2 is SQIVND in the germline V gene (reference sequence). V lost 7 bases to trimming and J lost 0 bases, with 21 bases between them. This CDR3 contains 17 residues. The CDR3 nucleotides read TGTGCCAGTACCCCCTGGGGTACTTTGACAGCTAACTATGGCTACACCTTC. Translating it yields CASTPWGTLTANYGYTF.

This CDR3 reads CASTRGGTTTDTQYF. CDR3 bases: TGCGCCAGCACAAGGGGGGGGACTACCACAGATACGCAGTATTTT. The chain couples TRBV10-2 to TRBJ2-3; perhaps TRBD2 as D (7 bases). The CDR3 runs to 15 residues. Germline V gene sequence: CDR1 WSHSY, CDR2 SAAADI. Deletions cut 7 bases from V and 2 bases from J, with 16 bases between.

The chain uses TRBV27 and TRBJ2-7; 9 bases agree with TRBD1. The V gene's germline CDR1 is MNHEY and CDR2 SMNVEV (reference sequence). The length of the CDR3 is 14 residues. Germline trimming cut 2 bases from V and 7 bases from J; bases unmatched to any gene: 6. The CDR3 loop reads CASSLDRGSGEQYF. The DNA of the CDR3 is TGTGCCAGCAGTTTAGACAGGGGGTCTGGTGAGCAGTACTTC.

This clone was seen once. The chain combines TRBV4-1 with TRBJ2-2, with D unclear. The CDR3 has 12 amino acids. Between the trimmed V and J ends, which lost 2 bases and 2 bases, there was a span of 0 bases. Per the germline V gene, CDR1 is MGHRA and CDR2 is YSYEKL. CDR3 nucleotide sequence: TGCGCCAGCAGCCAAAACACCGGGGAGCTGTTTTTT. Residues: CASSQNTGELFF.

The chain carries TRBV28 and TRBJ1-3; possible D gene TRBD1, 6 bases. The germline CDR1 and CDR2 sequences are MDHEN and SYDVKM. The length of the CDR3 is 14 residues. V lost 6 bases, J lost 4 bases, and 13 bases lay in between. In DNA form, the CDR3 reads TGTGCCAGCAGACCAACAGGGTCAGGAAACACCATATATTTT. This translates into CASRPTGSGNTIYF.

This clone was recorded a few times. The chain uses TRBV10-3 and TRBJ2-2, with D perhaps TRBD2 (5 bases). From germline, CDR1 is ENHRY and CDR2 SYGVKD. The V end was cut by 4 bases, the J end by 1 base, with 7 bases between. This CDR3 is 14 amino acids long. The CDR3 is CAISGGVNTGELFF. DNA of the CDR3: TGTGCCATCAGTGGGGGAGTGAACACCGGGGAGCTGTTTTTT.

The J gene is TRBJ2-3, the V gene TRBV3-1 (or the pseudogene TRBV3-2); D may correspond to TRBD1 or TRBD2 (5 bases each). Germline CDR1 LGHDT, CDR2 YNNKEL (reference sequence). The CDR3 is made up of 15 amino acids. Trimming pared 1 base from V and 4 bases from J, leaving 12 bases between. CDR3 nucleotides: TGTGCCAGCAGCCAAGTGGGAGAAGGGGCAGATACGCAGTATTTT. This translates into CASSQVGEGADTQYF.

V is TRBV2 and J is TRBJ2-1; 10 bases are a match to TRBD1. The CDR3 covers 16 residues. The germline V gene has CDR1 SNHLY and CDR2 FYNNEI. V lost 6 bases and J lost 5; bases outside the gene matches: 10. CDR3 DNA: TGTGCCAGCAGGACAGGGGGCCAACGAATGGACAATGAGCAGTTCTTC. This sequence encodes CASRTGGQRMDNEQFF. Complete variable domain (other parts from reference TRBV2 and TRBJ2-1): EPEVTQTPSHQVTQMGQEVILRCVPISNHLYFYWYRQILGQKVEFLVSFYNNEISEKSEIFDDQFSVERPDGSNFTLKIRSTKLEDSAMYFCASRTGGQRMDNEQFFGPGTRLTVL.

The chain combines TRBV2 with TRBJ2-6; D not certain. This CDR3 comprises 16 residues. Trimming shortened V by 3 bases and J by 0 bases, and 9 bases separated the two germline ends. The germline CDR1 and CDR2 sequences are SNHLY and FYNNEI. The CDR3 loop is CASSDEEASGANVLTF. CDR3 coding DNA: TGTGCCAGCAGTGACGAAGAAGCCTCTGGGGCCAACGTCCTGACTTTC.

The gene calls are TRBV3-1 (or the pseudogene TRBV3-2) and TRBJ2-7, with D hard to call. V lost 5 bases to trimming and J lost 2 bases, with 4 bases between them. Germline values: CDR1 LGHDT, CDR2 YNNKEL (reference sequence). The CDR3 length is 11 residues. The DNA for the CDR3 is TGTGCCAGCAGCAACACCTACGAGCAGTACTTC. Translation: CASSNTYEQYF.

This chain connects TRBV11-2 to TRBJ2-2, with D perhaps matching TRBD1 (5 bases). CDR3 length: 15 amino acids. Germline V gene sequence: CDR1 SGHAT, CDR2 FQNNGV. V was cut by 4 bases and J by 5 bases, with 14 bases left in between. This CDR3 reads CASSSHPQGTGELFF. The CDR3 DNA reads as TGTGCCAGCAGCTCGCACCCCCAGGGTACCGGGGAGCTGTTTTTT.

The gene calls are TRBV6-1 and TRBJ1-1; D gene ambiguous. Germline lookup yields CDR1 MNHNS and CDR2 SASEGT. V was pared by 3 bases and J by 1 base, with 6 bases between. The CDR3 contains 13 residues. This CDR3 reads CASSERENTEAFF. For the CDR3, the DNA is TGTGCCAGCAGTGAGCGGGAGAACACTGAAGCTTTCTTT.

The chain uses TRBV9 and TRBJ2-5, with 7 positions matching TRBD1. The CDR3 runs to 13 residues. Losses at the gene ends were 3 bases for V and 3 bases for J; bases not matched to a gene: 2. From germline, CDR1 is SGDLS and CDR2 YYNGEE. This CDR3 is CASSGQGEETQYF. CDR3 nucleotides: TGTGCCAGCAGCGGTCAGGGGGAAGAGACCCAGTACTTC. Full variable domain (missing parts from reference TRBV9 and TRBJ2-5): DSGVTQTPKHLITATGQRVTLRCSPRSGDLSVYWYQQSLDQGLQFLIQYYNGEERAKGNILERFSAQQFPDLHSELNLSSLELGDSALYFCASSGQGEETQYFGPGTRLLVL.